This TCR beta chain was captured in a study of blood T cells in healthy people across ages. Alongside a J-beta primer mix, a sample-barcoded 5' primer served in a second PCR lasting roughly 7 to 11 cycles. MiXCR, run by TCRdb on the 5' RACE reads, gives a single entry per CDR3 protein. The data contain roughly 800,000 distinct CDR3 sequences, more than 20% of them seen just once; the ten biggest clones take up under 10%. The length of the CDR3 is 17 residues. Per germline, CDR1 SGHNT and CDR2 YENEEA. The V and J ends lost 0 bases and 0 bases respectively, with 13 bases between them. This clonotype was counted only a few times. These data also featured in a second study, about T cells of mothers and their children. Per that paper: Whatever RNA was extracted went entirely into cDNA synthesis, at about 1.5 ug per 15 ul.

The sequencing sample was made of blood. The rearrangement joins TRBV11-3 to TRBJ2-3; a possible D gene is TRBD2 (6 bases). The origin of this receptor is a boy between 10 and 17 years old in good health. CDR3: CASSLDLPGTSTDTQYF. The CDR3 region has the DNA TGTGCCAGCAGCTTAGATCTGCCAGGGACTAGCACAGATACGCAGTATTTT.